Listed below are T cell receptor beta chains from one sample, sequenced in a study of blood T cell repertoires in COVID-19. Sequencing used immunoSEQ multiplex PCR; TCRdb keeps in-frame clones, though not all of them. In the table there are roughly 260,000 clones, 80% to 90% of which are singletons. The sequencing sample was made of PBMCs or T cells enriched from blood (not recorded which). These receptors were collected from a woman aged 45-65 years who had recovered from COVID-19. Both conserved end residues are part of each CDR3. A D gene is named only where the DNA matches it firmly. Size values are once, few and many counts, or a class for expanded clones, and some rows have none.

j_gene | v_gene | abundance | d_gene | CDR3nt | CDR3aa
TRBJ2-7 | TRBV15 | . | TRBD1 | TGTGCCACCAGCAGAGATCCGGGACAGGGCTACGAGCAGTACTTC | CATSRDPGQGYEQYF
TRBJ2-1 | TRBV9 | once | TRBD1 | TGTGCCAGCAGCGCCACAGGGGGATCCTACAATGAGCAGTTCTTC | CASSATGGSYNEQFF
TRBJ1-4 | TRBV2 | . | . | TGTGCCAGCGGGGGGGACCCGGATCGGGAAAAACTGTTTTTT | CASGGDPDREKLFF
TRBJ2-1 | TRBV5-5 | . | TRBD2 | TGTGCCAGCAGCTTCCCTAGCGGGAATGAGCAGTTCTTC | CASSFPSGNEQFF
TRBJ2-7 | TRBV10-3 | . | . | TGTGCCATCAGCGTTACAGGGAGCTCCTACGAGCAGTACTTC | CAISVTGSSYEQYF
TRBJ2-2 | TRBV5-1 | . | . | TGCGCCAGTTCCACGGGACTTTCTAACACCGGGGAGCTGTTTTTT | CASSTGLSNTGELFF
TRBJ1-2 | TRBV7-3 | . | TRBD1 | TGTGCCAGCAGTCTAGACAGGGGGCATGGCTACACCTTC | CASSLDRGHGYTF
TRBJ2-1 | TRBV24-1 | . | TRBD2 | TGTGCCACCAGTGACACATCTAGCGGGAGGGCCCATGAGCAGTTCTTC | CATSDTSSGRAHEQFF
TRBJ1-1 | TRBV11-2 | . | TRBD1 | TGTGCCAGCAGCTTAGATCAGGGGGGCTGGAGTGAAGCTTTCTTT | CASSLDQGGWSEAFF
TRBJ2-2 | TRBV7-7 | . | TRBD1 | TGTGCTAGCAGCCGGCAGGGGGCCACCGGGGAGCTGTTTTTT | CASSRQGATGELFF
TRBJ2-7 | TRBV15 | . | TRBD2 | TGTGCCACCAGCACGGGACTAGACCGGAGCGAGCAGTACTTC | CATSTGLDRSEQYF
TRBJ2-7 | TRBV29-1 | . | TRBD2 | TGCAGCACCGCCGGGACTAGCGGGTACGAGCAGTACTTC | CSTAGTSGYEQYF
TRBJ1-2 | TRBV19 | . | . | TGTGCCAGTAGTACAGGAGGGGATTTTGATGGCTACACCTTC | CASSTGGDFDGYTF
TRBJ2-5 | TRBV27 | . | TRBD2 | TGTGCCAGCAGTCGAGCGGGAGTGTGGGGAGAGACCCAGTACTTC | CASSRAGVWGETQYF
TRBJ2-7 | TRBV5-8 | . | TRBD2 | TGTGCCAGCAGCGTTAGCGGGAGCGGGTCATTGGAGCAGTACTTC | CASSVSGSGSLEQYF
TRBJ1-6 | TRBV6-5 | . | . | TGTGCCAGCAGTTTGGGCTCACCCCTCCACTTT | CASSLGSPLHF
TRBJ2-7 | TRBV28 | . | TRBD2 | TGTGCCAGCAGTTCCGGGGGGTACACCTTTAATGAGTACGAGCAGTACTTC | CASSSGGYTFNEYEQYF
TRBJ2-6 | TRBV2 | . | TRBD1 | TGTGCCTGCTGGACAGGGAACTCTGGGGCCAACGTCCTGACTTTC | CACWTGNSGANVLTF
TRBJ2-2 | TRBV19 | . | TRBD1 | TGTGCCAGCCGGGACAGAGGTACCGGGGAGCTGTTTTTT | CASRDRGTGELFF
TRBJ1-2 | TRBV21-1 | . | . | TGTGCCAGCAGCATCGAACAGGGGGACCGTACGAATGGCTACACCTTC | CASSIEQGDRTNGYTF
TRBJ1-3 | TRBV5-4 | few | . | TGTGCCAGCAGCTCGGACAACTATGGAAACACCATATATTTT | CASSSDNYGNTIYF
TRBJ2-3 | TRBV27 | . | . | TGTGCCAGCAGCCCCCGATCCGGGGCAGATACGCAGTATTTT | CASSPRSGADTQYF
TRBJ1-6 | TRBV27 | once | . | TGTGCCAGCAGTTCTACGGGAGGCTCCTATAATTCACCCCTCCACTTT | CASSSTGGSYNSPLHF
TRBJ1-2 | TRBV5-1 | once | . | TGCGCCAGCAGCTCGGACAGCGAGATCTCTAACTATGGCTACACCTTC | CASSSDSEISNYGYTF
TRBJ2-7 | TRBV7-9 | . | TRBD1 | TGTGCCAGCAGCCCCGAGACAGGGAAGCCAGCCCTCTCCTACGAGCAGTACTTC | CASSPETGKPALSYEQYF
TRBJ2-2 | TRBV7-9 | once | . | TGTGCCAGCAGACAGGGTCGGGCCGGGGAGCTGTTTTTT | CASRQGRAGELFF
TRBJ1-6 | TRBV14 | . | . | TGTGCCAGCAGCCAAGCAAATTCACCCCTCCACTTT | CASSQANSPLHF
TRBJ1-1 | TRBV28 | . | TRBD1 | TGTGCCAGCAGGGAGACAGGGGCAAACACTGAAGCTTTCTTT | CASRETGANTEAFF
TRBJ2-7 | TRBV5-6 | . | . | TGTGCCAGCAGCTTGGGTTTCCTCAGAAGATACGAGCAGTACTTC | CASSLGFLRRYEQYF
TRBJ2-1 | TRBV27 | . | TRBD1 | TGTGCCAGCACGGACAGGGTGAATGAGCAGTTCTTC | CASTDRVNEQFF
TRBJ2-3 | TRBV2 | . | TRBD2 | TGTGCCAGCAGTGTTGGACTAGCGGGAACGACAGATACGCAGTATTTT | CASSVGLAGTTDTQYF
TRBJ2-5 | TRBV10-3 | . | TRBD1 | TGTGCCATCAGTGAGTCGACAGGGGGCCGGGAGACCCAGTACTTC | CAISESTGGRETQYF
TRBJ2-5 | TRBV12-5 | . | TRBD1 | TGTGCTAGTGGCGGGACAGGAGTCCCGGAGACCCAGTACTTC | CASGGTGVPETQYF
TRBJ1-5 | TRBV24-1 | . | . | TGTGCCACCAGTGGGGCTGCAGGGAACAATCAGCCCCAGCATTTT | CATSGAAGNNQPQHF
TRBJ2-1 | TRBV13 | . | TRBD2 | TGTGCCAGCAGCTTCCCAAGCGGGAGATTTGAGCAGTTCTTC | CASSFPSGRFEQFF
TRBJ1-2 | TRBV5-6 | . | . | TGTGCCAGCAGCTTGGGGGGGCCCGGTGGCGGCTACACCTTC | CASSLGGPGGGYTF
TRBJ1-5 | TRBV19 | . | . | TGTGCCAGTAGTATAGACCTGGGGAGCTCGGGGTATCAGCCCCAGCATTTT | CASSIDLGSSGYQPQHF
TRBJ2-1 | TRBV10-3 | . | TRBD2 | TGTGCCATAGAGACTAGCGGGAGGGGTGAGCAGTTCTTC | CAIETSGRGEQFF
TRBJ2-1 | TRBV28 | . | TRBD1 | TGTGCCAGCAGCCTGACAGGGAGCTCCTACAATGAGCAGTTCTTC | CASSLTGSSYNEQFF
TRBJ2-2 | TRBV5-1 | . | TRBD2 | TGCGCCAGCAGCTTTATGACTAGCGGGAGTATTTTTGAGGACACCGGGGAGCTGTTTTTT | CASSFMTSGSIFEDTGELFF
TRBJ2-1 | TRBV5-1 | . | . | TGCGCCAGCAGCGTCACGGGAGTGGGCAATGAGCAGTTCTTC | CASSVTGVGNEQFF
TRBJ1-2 | TRBV6-5 | . | . | TGTGCCAGCATGGTTTCGACTCCCTATGGCTACACCTTC | CASMVSTPYGYTF
TRBJ2-1 | TRBV7-9 | few | TRBD2 | TGTGCCAGCAGATTACCCTTTAGGATCGCTAGCGGACTAAACAATGAGCAGTTCTTC | CASRLPFRIASGLNNEQFF
TRBJ1-1 | TRBV11-1 | . | . | TGTGCCAGCAGCTTACGTGGGAGGAACACTGAAGCTTTCTTT | CASSLRGRNTEAFF
TRBJ1-2 | TRBV29-1 | . | . | TGCAGCGTTGAGGATCACAGGCTAAGCCTTATGGGCTACACCTTC | CSVEDHRLSLMGYTF
TRBJ1-4 | TRBV10-3 | . | . | TGTGCCATCAGTGAACAAGGGGCGGACCGAAAACTGTTTTTT | CAISEQGADRKLFF
TRBJ2-5 | TRBV12-5 | . | . | TGTGCTAGTGGTTGGGGGGAAGCCCAGTACTTC | CASGWGEAQYF
TRBJ2-5 | TRBV29-1 | few | . | TGCAGCGTTGTAGCGAGCGGGGAGACCCAGTACTTC | CSVVASGETQYF
TRBJ1-6 | TRBV16 | . | . | TGTGCCAGCAGCCAATCTGCGCTTATGGAGCCCCTCCACTTT | CASSQSALMEPLHF
TRBJ1-1 | TRBV30 | . | TRBD1 | TGTGCCTGGGAGGGACAGATGAACACTGAAGCTTTCTTT | CAWEGQMNTEAFF
TRBJ1-6 | TRBV21-1 | few | . | TGTGCCAGCAGCGATGGACAGGGCTGGGATAATTCACCCCTCCACTTT | CASSDGQGWDNSPLHF
TRBJ1-1 | TRBV6-6 | . | . | TGTGCCAGCAGTGAGACAGGCGGCCCGGAAGCTTTCTTT | CASSETGGPEAFF
TRBJ1-2 | TRBV5-1 | . | . | TGCGCCAGCAGTTTAGGCGGTCTCAATGGCTACACCTTC | CASSLGGLNGYTF
TRBJ1-5 | TRBV19 | . | TRBD1 | TGTGCCACCTGGAATGGGGACAGCTATAGCAATCAGCCCCAGCATTTT | CATWNGDSYSNQPQHF